The 20 T cell receptor beta chains listed next were all sequenced from one sample in a study of blood T cell repertoires in COVID-19. TCRdb's table, derived via immunoSEQ multiplex PCR, lists solely in-frame clones and lacks some. Of about 290,000 clones listed, 85% are singletons. The sequencing sample was made of peripheral blood. These receptors originate from a woman between 50 and 59 years old with active or convalescent COVID-19.

This sequence joins TRBV2 and TRBJ1-2, with unresolved D. Germline CDR1 is SNHLY and CDR2 is FYNNEI. Trimming removed 9 bases at V and 7 bases at J, with 18 bases between. The CDR3 is 13 residues long. The CDR3, as DNA: TGTGCCAGGACTAGGGCCCAAAGGAGTGGCTACACCTTC. Its translation is CARTRAQRSGYTF.

V usage is TRBV6-4 and J usage is TRBJ1-5; weak D call: TRBD1 (5 bases). Trimming cost V 11 bases and J 5 bases, with 34 bases left between them. CDR3 length: 19 residues. Germline CDR1 MRHNA, CDR2 SNTAGT. The CDR3 DNA is TGTGCCTTCCTCGGCCCTCCAACAGGTTTCCCTGCTTCGTATCAGCCCCAGCATTTT. Protein product: CAFLGPPTGFPASYQPQHF.

This chain uses TRBV4-1 with TRBJ2-7; TRBD2 aligns across 14 bases. There are 18 residues in the CDR3. Per germline, CDR1 MGHRA and CDR2 YSYEKL. The J segment lost 2 bases and the V segment lost 1 base, leaving 7 bases of the junction unmatched. This chain's CDR3 is CASSQAGLAGVGPYEQYF. The CDR3 DNA sequence: TGCGCCAGCAGCCAAGCGGGACTAGCGGGAGTAGGACCCTACGAGCAGTACTTC.

This clone showed up just once. This chain connects TRBV2 to TRBJ2-1; 12 bases line up with TRBD2. The CDR3 extends over 14 amino acids. Germline CDR1 SNHLY, CDR2 FYNNEI. With V trimmed by 3 bases and J by 10 bases, 4 bases remained unmatched. The CDR3 reads CASSEWLAGGEQFF. The CDR3 DNA sequence: TGTGCCAGCAGTGAGTGGCTAGCGGGAGGGGAGCAGTTCTTC.

In this sample, this clone turned up a few times. This chain links TRBV2 with TRBJ2-7; a weak D match, TRBD1 (5 bases). Germline V gene data show CDR1 as SNHLY and CDR2 as FYNNEI. V was clipped by 6 bases and J by 1 base, with 13 bases between them. There are 14 residues in the CDR3. CDR3 in DNA: TGTGCCAGCAGGCGACAGTTAGGATCCTACGAGCAGTACTTC. Its protein product is CASRRQLGSYEQYF.

V gene TRBV9 combines with J gene TRBJ2-3, with 11 bases aligning to TRBD2. CDR1 and CDR2 (germline): SGDLS, YYNGEE. This CDR3 comprises 19 residues. The V and J ends lost 0 bases and 2 bases, in that order; junction bases with no gene match: 11. The CDR3 reads CASSVVLAGASAPTDTQYF. The CDR3 DNA follows: TGTGCCAGCAGCGTAGTACTAGCGGGAGCATCGGCCCCCACAGATACGCAGTATTTT.

This clone was counted between two and nine times. The chain recombines TRBV4-1 with TRBJ2-1, with 7 nucleotides matching TRBD1. The germline V gene has CDR1 MGHRA and CDR2 YSYEKL. The CDR3 is 13 residues long. V lost 1 base to trimming and J lost 14 bases; unmatched junction nucleotides: 8. The CDR3 region is CASSQGQGLEEFF. In DNA form, the CDR3 reads TGCGCCAGCAGCCAAGGACAGGGCCTGGAGGAGTTCTTC.

The gene calls are TRBV27 and TRBJ1-4, with D uncertain. The CDR3 consists of 14 residues. CDR1 is MNHEY, CDR2 SMNVEV, per germline (reference sequence). The ends were cut back, 3 bases at V and 8 bases at J, with 13 bases in the middle. CDR3 loop: CASSFGRGKEKLFF. DNA of the CDR3: TGTGCCAGCAGTTTCGGTAGAGGGAAAGAAAAACTGTTTTTT.

The rearrangement joins TRBV27 to TRBJ1-1; tentatively, D is TRBD1 (5 bases). The length of the CDR3 is 15 residues. V shed 3 bases and J shed 0 bases, with 11 bases lying between them. Germline V gene sequence: CDR1 MNHEY, CDR2 SMNVEV (reference sequence). The CDR3 DNA reads TGTGCCAGCAGTTTCCGGTGGGGGGTGAACACTGAAGCTTTCTTT. Encoded protein: CASSFRWGVNTEAFF.

The rearrangement joins TRBV21-1 to TRBJ1-1; TRBD1 is the table's D call and was not checked against the DNA. TRBV21-1 is designated a pseudogene. The CDR3 is 15 residues long. The CDR3 nucleotides are TGTGCCAGCAGCTTCCGGACAGGGTTATCAGCCGAAGCTTTCTTT. Amino acid sequence: CASSFRTGLSAEAFF.

The genes are TRBV19 and TRBJ1-2; D is ambiguous. V was trimmed by 3 bases and J by 4 bases, leaving 12 bases between them. This CDR3 is built from 14 residues. Germline loops: CDR1 LNHDA, CDR2 SQIVND (reference sequence). This CDR3 reads CASSIYSGLYGYTF. In DNA form, the CDR3 reads TGTGCCAGTAGTATTTATTCAGGTCTCTATGGCTACACCTTC.

This clone was observed a few times. The chain couples TRBV7-2 to TRBJ2-5, with 13 bases lining up with TRBD2. This CDR3 spans 15 amino acids. Germline V gene sequence: CDR1 SGHTA, CDR2 FQGNSA. V was pared by 5 bases and J by 5 bases, with 5 bases of the junction left unmatched. CDR3 sequence reads: CASSQGTSGIETQYF. DNA for the CDR3: TGTGCCAGCAGCCAGGGGACTAGCGGGATTGAGACCCAGTACTTC.

The gene calls are TRBV19 and TRBJ1-5, with D maybe TRBD1 (6 bases). Germline loops: CDR1 LNHDA, CDR2 SQIVND (reference sequence). V shed 6 bases and J shed 4 bases, with 16 bases lying between them. The CDR3 extends over 15 amino acids. The CDR3 protein is CASSHTGPKNQPQHF. Here the CDR3 DNA reads TGTGCCAGTAGCCACACAGGGCCCAAAAATCAGCCCCAGCATTTT.

The chain couples TRBV19 to TRBJ1-4; TRBD1 aligns across 7 bases. This CDR3 comprises 15 residues. V shed 5 bases and J 6 bases; nucleotides not matched to a gene: 9. CDR1 LNHDA and CDR2 SQIVND come from the germline V gene (reference sequence). CDR3 sequence: CASSSPGGVDEKLFF. CDR3 nucleotide sequence: TGTGCCAGTAGTTCCCCAGGGGGAGTAGATGAAAAACTGTTTTTT.

This chain links TRBV27 with TRBJ1-3, with TRBD1 matching 7 bases. Per the germline V gene, CDR1 is MNHEY and CDR2 is SMNVEV (reference sequence). CDR3 size: 14 residues. The J segment lost 4 bases and the V segment lost 6 bases, leaving 6 bases of the junction unmatched. The CDR3 loop is CASRSTGAGNTIYF. In nucleotides, the CDR3 is TGTGCCAGCAGGTCTACAGGGGCCGGAAACACCATATATTTT.

The rearrangement links TRBV14 to TRBJ2-7; TRBD1 agrees at 7 bases. Trimming removed 1 base from V and 0 bases from J; junction bases left unmatched: 9. This CDR3 is built from 17 residues. CDR1 and CDR2 from the germline V gene are SGHDN and FVKESK. The CDR3 protein is CASSQGPGQQPSYEQYF. The CDR3 region has the DNA TGTGCCAGCAGCCAAGGCCCGGGACAGCAACCCTCCTACGAGCAGTACTTC.

The V call is TRBV7-2, the J call TRBJ2-7, with 13 bases aligning to TRBD2. V lost 3 bases, J lost 0 bases, and 2 bases stayed unmatched. In germline, CDR1 is SGHTA, CDR2 FQGNSA. This CDR3 comprises 16 residues. CDR3 coding DNA: TGTGCCAGCAGCTTGACTAGCGGGAGGAGCTCCTACGAGCAGTACTTC. Its translation is CASSLTSGRSSYEQYF.

CDR3 sequence reads: CASSPRGGPAVAEAFF. As DNA, the CDR3 is TGTGCCAGCAGCCCCCGCGGGGGGCCCGCGGTAGCTGAAGCTTTCTTT. This sequence joins TRBV7-6 and TRBJ1-1; tentative D call: TRBD1 (6 bases). V gave up 5 bases and J gave up 6 bases, with 22 bases separating them. CDR1 and CDR2 from the germline V gene are SGHVS and FNYEAQ. The CDR3 runs 16 residues.

The genes are TRBV28 and TRBJ1-2, with no clear D. Trimming stripped 3 bases from V and 7 bases from J, with 9 bases between. The CDR3 has 12 residues. Germline CDR1 and CDR2: MDHEN and SYDVKM. DNA for the CDR3: TGTGCCAGCAGTTTGGGAGTCCCTGGCTACACCTTC. Translating gives CASSLGVPGYTF.

The rearrangement uses TRBV11-2 and TRBJ1-2; weak D call: TRBD1 (5 bases). Trimming took 2 bases from V and 5 from J, leaving 12 bases between them. The CDR3 has 14 residues. Germline-derived CDR1 and CDR2 are SGHAT and FQNNGV. CDR3 loop: CASSLNRGTYGYTF. The CDR3 DNA reads as TGTGCCAGCAGCTTAAATAGGGGCACTTATGGCTACACCTTC.